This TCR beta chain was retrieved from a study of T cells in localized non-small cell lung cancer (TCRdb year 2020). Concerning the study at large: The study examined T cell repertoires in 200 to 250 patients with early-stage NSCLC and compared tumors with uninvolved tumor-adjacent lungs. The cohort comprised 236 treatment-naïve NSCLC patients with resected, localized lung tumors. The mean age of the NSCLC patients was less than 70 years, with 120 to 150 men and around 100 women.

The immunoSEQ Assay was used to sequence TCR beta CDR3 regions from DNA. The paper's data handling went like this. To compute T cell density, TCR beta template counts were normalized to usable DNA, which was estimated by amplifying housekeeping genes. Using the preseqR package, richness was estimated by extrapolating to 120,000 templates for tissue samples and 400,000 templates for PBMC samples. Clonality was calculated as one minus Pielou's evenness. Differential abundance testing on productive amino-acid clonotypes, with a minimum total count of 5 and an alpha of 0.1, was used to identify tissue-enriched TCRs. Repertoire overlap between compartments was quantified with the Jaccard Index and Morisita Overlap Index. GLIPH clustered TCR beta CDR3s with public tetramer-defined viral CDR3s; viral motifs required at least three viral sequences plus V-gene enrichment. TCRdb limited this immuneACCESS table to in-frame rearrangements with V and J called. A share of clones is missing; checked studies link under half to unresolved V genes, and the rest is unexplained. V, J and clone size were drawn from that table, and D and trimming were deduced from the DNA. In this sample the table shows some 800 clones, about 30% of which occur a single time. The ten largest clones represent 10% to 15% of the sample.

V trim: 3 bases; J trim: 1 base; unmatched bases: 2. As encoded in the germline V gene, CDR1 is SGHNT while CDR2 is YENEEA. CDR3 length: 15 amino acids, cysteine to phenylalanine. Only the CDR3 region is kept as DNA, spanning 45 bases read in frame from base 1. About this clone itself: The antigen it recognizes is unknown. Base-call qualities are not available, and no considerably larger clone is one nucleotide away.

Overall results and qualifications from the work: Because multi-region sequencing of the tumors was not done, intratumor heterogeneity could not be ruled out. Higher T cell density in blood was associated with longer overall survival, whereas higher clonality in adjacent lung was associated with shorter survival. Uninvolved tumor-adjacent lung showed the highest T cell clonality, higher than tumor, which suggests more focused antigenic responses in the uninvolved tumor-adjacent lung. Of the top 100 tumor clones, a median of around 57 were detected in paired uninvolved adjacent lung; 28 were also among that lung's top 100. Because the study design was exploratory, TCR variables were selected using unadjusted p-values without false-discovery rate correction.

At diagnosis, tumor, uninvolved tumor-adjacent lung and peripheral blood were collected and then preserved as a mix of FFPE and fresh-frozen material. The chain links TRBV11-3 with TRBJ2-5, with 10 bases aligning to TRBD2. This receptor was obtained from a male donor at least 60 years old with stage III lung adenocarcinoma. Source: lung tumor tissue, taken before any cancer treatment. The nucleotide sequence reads TGTGCCAGCAGCTTCACTAGCGGGGCCCAAGAGACCCAGTACTTC. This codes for CASSFTSGAQETQYF. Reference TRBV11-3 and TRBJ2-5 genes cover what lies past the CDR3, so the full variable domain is EAGVVQSPRYKIIEKKQPVAFWCNPISGHNTLYWYLQNLGQGPELLIRYENEEAVDDSQLPKDRFSAERLKGVDSTLKIQPAELGDSAVYLCASSFTSGAQETQYFGPGTRLLVL.